The 30 T cell receptor beta chains below were found in one sample sequenced in a study of shared clonotypes between healthy human individuals. The table came from immunoSEQ multiplex PCR; TCRdb's copy has only in-frame clones and leaves some out. Among about half a million clones listed, around four fifths were seen once. Sequencing was done on a sample of PBMCs. The receptors shown here come from a woman between 40 and 55 years old in good health. Some clones in this sample may be carry-over from other donors' samples.

This clone was counted many times. The chain recombines TRBV19 with TRBJ1-1; TRBD1 agrees at 9 bases. This CDR3 is built from 14 residues. CDR1 and CDR2 (germline): LNHDA, SQIVND (reference sequence). J was trimmed by 8 bases and V by 6 bases; bases with no gene match: 10. In nucleotides, the CDR3 is TGTGCCAGTAGACGGGGGCGGGACAGGGAAGAAGCTTTCTTT. Its translation: CASRRGRDREEAFF.

This chain connects TRBV7-2 to TRBJ2-1, with D uncertain. The CDR3 length is 13 residues. V was shortened by 1 base and J by 6 bases, with 7 bases between the two germline ends. Germline V CDR1 and CDR2: SGHTA, FQGNSA. In nucleotides, the CDR3 is TGTGCCAGCAGCTTAGGAGGCGGCAATGAGCAGTTCTTC. Protein: CASSLGGGNEQFF.

The J gene is TRBJ2-7, the V gene TRBV5-1, with 8 positions matching TRBD2. The CDR3 has 15 amino acids. CDR1 SGHRS and CDR2 YFSETQ come from the germline V gene. V dropped 4 bases and J dropped 3; count of bases not matched to a gene: 9. The CDR3 DNA reads as TGCGCCAGCAGCCCCACTAGCGGTCAACTCTACGAGCAGTACTTC. This encodes CASSPTSGQLYEQYF.

The V call is TRBV7-9, the J call TRBJ1-1, with TRBD1 matching over 8 bases. The CDR3 loop spans 14 amino acids. Unmatched junction bases numbered 3, after V lost 2 bases and J lost 4 bases. Germline CDR1 and CDR2: SEHNR and FQNEAQ (reference sequence). CDR3 sequence (DNA): TGTGCCAGCAGCTTACCTACAGGGGGCACTGAAGCTTTCTTT. Translating gives CASSLPTGGTEAFF.

The rearrangement joins TRBV5-4 to TRBJ2-5; either TRBD1 or TRBD2 may supply D (5 bases each). V shed 0 bases and J shed 1 base, with 13 bases lying between them. Germline-derived CDR1 and CDR2 are SGHNT and YYREEE (reference sequence). This CDR3 is built from 16 residues. The CDR3 protein is CASSLGGSGPQETQYF. For the CDR3, the DNA is TGTGCCAGCAGCTTGGGGGGGTCGGGGCCCCAAGAGACCCAGTACTTC.

The rearrangement links TRBV5-1 to TRBJ1-2, with D perhaps matching TRBD1 (6 bases). Germline values: CDR1 SGHRS, CDR2 YFSETQ. V was trimmed by 3 bases and J by 8 bases, leaving 14 bases between them. This CDR3 is built from 13 residues. The CDR3 spells CASSSGQFGGYTF. The CDR3 bases are TGCGCCAGCAGCTCAGGACAGTTTGGCGGCTACACCTTC.

This clone was counted a single time. The chain joins TRBV28 to TRBJ2-1; no clear D gene. The germline V gene has CDR1 MDHEN and CDR2 SYDVKM. The CDR3 loop spans 11 amino acids. The V and J ends lost 4 bases and 5 bases respectively, with 3 bases between them. CDR3 in amino acids: CASSYNNEQFF. In DNA, the CDR3 is TGTGCCAGCAGTTATAACAATGAGCAGTTCTTC.

Only a few counts were recorded for this clone. The chain has TRBV2 and TRBJ2-7; TRBD2 matches at 9 bases. CDR3 length: 12 amino acids. V was clipped by 7 bases and J by 8 bases; unmatched bases: 6. CDR1 is SNHLY and CDR2 is FYNNEI in the germline V gene. This CDR3 is CASTKTSGQQYF. DNA for the CDR3: TGTGCCAGCACCAAGACTAGCGGACAGCAGTACTTC.

This clone was observed a single time. The chain employs TRBV10-2 and TRBJ2-7; unclear D gene. The V gene lost 0 bases and the J gene lost 6 bases, with 9 bases spanning the gap. Looked up from germline, CDR1 is WSHSY and CDR2 is SAAADI. This CDR3 is built from 13 residues. CDR3 amino acids: CASSESSVGEQYF. In DNA, the CDR3 is TGCGCCAGCAGTGAGTCAAGTGTTGGCGAGCAGTACTTC.

V gene TRBV5-5 combines with J gene TRBJ2-1; a weak D match, TRBD2 (5 bases). The CDR3 has 14 amino acids. Germline CDR1 reads SGHKS; CDR2 reads YYEKEE (reference sequence). The V gene lost 4 bases and the J gene lost 7 bases, with 15 bases spanning the gap. Written as DNA, the CDR3 is TGTGCCAGCAGCGGAGCACCCACGGGGAATGAGCAGTTCTTC. As protein: CASSGAPTGNEQFF.

This sequence joins TRBV2 and TRBJ1-1, with a tentative D call TRBD1 (6 bases). The CDR3 runs to 14 residues. Trimming stripped 7 bases from V and 3 bases from J, with 15 bases between. In germline, CDR1 is SNHLY, CDR2 FYNNEI. CDR3 amino acids: CASTKDSGYTEAFF. CDR3 nucleotide sequence: TGTGCCAGCACGAAGGACAGCGGATACACTGAAGCTTTCTTT.

This clone was counted once. The chain combines TRBV14 with TRBJ2-5, with no clear D. Per germline, CDR1 SGHDN and CDR2 FVKESK. This CDR3 contains 12 residues. Trimming pared 5 bases from V and 5 bases from J, leaving 9 bases between. The CDR3 DNA is TGTGCCAGCAGCGCCTCCACGGAGACCCAGTACTTC. Translated: CASSASTETQYF.

The rearrangement joins TRBV4-3 to TRBJ2-5; 10 positions agree with TRBD1. Germline assignment: CDR1 LGHNA and CDR2 YSLEER. CDR3 length: 16 residues. Losses at the gene ends were 1 base for V and 2 bases for J; bases not matched to a gene: 4. DNA for the CDR3: TGCGCCAGCAGCCAAGTGACAGGGGGCCGTCAAGAGACCCAGTACTTC. This gives the protein CASSQVTGGRQETQYF.

This chain links TRBV29-1 with TRBJ2-5; TRBD1 or TRBD2 may be the D gene (6 bases each). The J call is doubtful: the DNA matches TRBJ2-7 better. Germline values: CDR1 SQVTM, CDR2 ANQGSEA. The CDR3 is made up of 13 amino acids. CDR3 sequence reads: CSVGGQHPYEQYF. The CDR3 DNA is TGCAGCGTAGGGGGGCAGCACCCCTACGAGCAGTACTTC.

CDR3 protein: CASSSPGLATKLEQFF. For the CDR3, the DNA is TGTGCCAGCAGTTCTCCGGGACTAGCGACCAAGTTAGAGCAGTTCTTC. The chain combines TRBV6-6 with TRBJ2-1; 10 positions match TRBD2. The V gene end was trimmed by 4 bases and the J gene end by 10 bases; junction bases not matched to a gene: 13. Germline lookup yields CDR1 MNHNY and CDR2 SVGAGI (reference sequence). This CDR3 has 16 amino acids.

This clone has more than one count but fewer than ten. CDR3 sequence reads: CASSPAPNTGVRTDTQYF. In DNA form, the CDR3 reads TGTGCCAGCTCACCGGCCCCGAATACAGGGGTGCGCACAGATACGCAGTATTTT. The chain uses TRBV18 and TRBJ2-3, with 7 nucleotides matching TRBD1. The CDR3 extends over 18 amino acids. CDR1 and CDR2 from the germline V gene are KGHSH and LQKENI. With 3 bases clipped from V and 1 base from J, the junction kept 13 bases outside the gene matches.

This chain uses TRBV15 with TRBJ1-5; maybe TRBD1 (5 bases). Trimming left V 0 bases short and J 3 bases short, with 12 bases between. The CDR3 loop spans 16 amino acids. Germline CDR1 LNHNV, CDR2 YYDKDF (reference sequence). CDR3 DNA sequence: TGTGCCACCAGCAGAGATGACAGAGATTTCAATCAGCCCCAGCATTTT. Translating gives CATSRDDRDFNQPQHF.

The chain recombines TRBV4-1 with TRBJ1-3; no reliable D call. The CDR3 consists of 15 residues. V lost 0 bases, J lost 2 bases, and 8 bases lay in between. From germline, CDR1 is MGHRA and CDR2 YSYEKL. DNA of the CDR3: TGCGCCAGCAGCCAAGAGGGGATTCCTGGAAACACCATATATTTT. This gives the protein CASSQEGIPGNTIYF.

This chain connects TRBV28 to TRBJ1-5, with 7 bases fitting TRBD1. There are 15 residues in the CDR3. Germline CDR1 and CDR2: MDHEN and SYDVKM. Trimming took 5 bases from V and 11 from J; bases not matched to a gene: 15. CDR3 nucleotides: TGTGCCAGCAGTACTCGGACAGGCTTCGACACGTCCCAGCATTTT. Translating it yields CASSTRTGFDTSQHF.

This clone was seen once. The chain is built from TRBV27 and TRBJ2-1; D is ambiguous. The germline V gene encodes CDR1 MNHEY and CDR2 SMNVEV (reference sequence). The CDR3 consists of 15 residues. Trimming cost V 2 bases and J 0 bases, with 8 bases left between them. This CDR3 reads CASSLAQSSYNEQFF. The CDR3 DNA follows: TGTGCCAGCAGTTTAGCTCAGAGCTCCTACAATGAGCAGTTCTTC.

The chain has TRBV4-1 and TRBJ1-4, with D unclear. Germline CDR1 is MGHRA and CDR2 is YSYEKL. Trimming left V 5 bases short and J 0 bases short, with 16 bases between. CDR3 length: 17 amino acids. CDR3 in amino acids: CASSGILNLATNEKLFF. CDR3 DNA: TGCGCCAGCAGCGGGATTCTAAATCTTGCAACTAATGAAAAACTGTTTTTT.

The chain has TRBV7-9 and TRBJ1-1; D might be TRBD1 (5 bases). The CDR3 has 14 amino acids. Trimming took 2 bases from V and 7 from J, leaving 14 bases between them. The V gene's germline CDR1 is SEHNR and CDR2 FQNEAQ (reference sequence). CDR3 protein: CASSLIRGPIEAFF. In DNA, the CDR3 is TGTGCCAGCAGCTTAATCCGGGGACCAATTGAAGCTTTCTTT.

This rearrangement joins TRBV5-8 to TRBJ2-1; possible D gene TRBD2, 5 bases. Trimming removed 4 bases at V and 8 bases at J, with 13 bases between. CDR3 length: 13 residues. Germline V gene data show CDR1 as SGHTS and CDR2 as YDEGEE. CDR3 nucleotides: TGTGCCAGCAGCATTCGGACTTCACATGAGCAGTTCTTC. Amino acid sequence: CASSIRTSHEQFF.

Notes on this clone: Since a far larger clone is one base different, this is likely a read error. This chain connects TRBV4-3 to TRBJ2-7; D remains ambiguous. Trimming stripped 0 bases from V and 1 base from J, with 10 bases between. Germline CDR1 reads LGHNA; CDR2 reads YSLEER. The CDR3 extends over 15 amino acids. The CDR3 DNA follows: TGCGCCAGCAGCCAAGAAGGAGATGTATCCTACGAGCAGTACTTC. Translating gives CASSQEGDVSYEQYF.

This chain joins TRBV28 and TRBJ2-6, with a possible D match to TRBD1 (5 bases). The CDR3 consists of 15 residues. V dropped 6 bases and J dropped 3 bases, with 12 bases sitting between them. Germline CDR1 MDHEN, CDR2 SYDVKM. CDR3 loop: CASSIQGVGANVLTF. CDR3 bases: TGTGCCAGCAGCATACAAGGGGTTGGGGCCAACGTCCTGACTTTC.

This clone was counted many times. Distinct nucleotide sequences in the sample also encode this CDR3. The V call is TRBV30, the J call TRBJ2-2, with D perhaps matching TRBD2 (6 bases). This CDR3 comprises 15 residues. Germline V lookup: CDR1 GTSNPN, CDR2 SVGIG (reference sequence). Deletions cut 0 bases from V and 6 bases from J, with 14 bases between. The CDR3 loop reads CAWSVQGREAGELFF. CDR3 sequence (DNA): TGTGCCTGGAGTGTTCAGGGCAGGGAGGCCGGGGAGCTGTTTTTT.

The chain recombines TRBV5-1 with TRBJ2-7, with TRBD2 matching 13 bases. This CDR3 contains 14 residues. Trimming removed 1 base from V and 6 bases from J; junction bases left unmatched: 1. Germline V gives CDR1 SGHRS, CDR2 YFSETQ. The CDR3 is CASSLTSGRAEQYF. As DNA, the CDR3 is TGCGCCAGCAGCTTGACTAGCGGGAGGGCCGAGCAGTACTTC.

V gene TRBV28 combines with J gene TRBJ2-7; unclear D gene. V was clipped by 5 bases and J by 2 bases, with 4 bases between them. The V gene's germline CDR1 is MDHEN and CDR2 SYDVKM. The CDR3 covers 11 residues. The CDR3 here is CASSVAYEQYF. CDR3 DNA: TGTGCCAGCAGTGTAGCCTACGAGCAGTACTTC.

The CDR3 reads CASSSQSGRAKNIQYF. The CDR3 nucleotides read TGTGCCAGCAGCTCACAGAGCGGGAGAGCCAAAAACATTCAGTACTTC. The V gene is TRBV7-2, the J gene TRBJ2-4; TRBD2 aligns across 8 bases. Germline values: CDR1 SGHTA, CDR2 FQGNSA. This CDR3 has 16 residues. V gave up 4 bases and J gave up 0 bases; unmatched junction bases: 5.

The chain links TRBV19 to TRBJ1-5, with no clear D. Trimming pared 7 bases from V and 4 bases from J, leaving 11 bases between. The germline V gene encodes CDR1 LNHDA and CDR2 SQIVND (reference sequence). CDR3 size: 13 residues. CDR3 in DNA: TGTGCCAGTAAGGAGGGAGGGAATCAGCCCCAGCATTTT. It yields the protein CASKEGGNQPQHF. The full variable domain, completed using reference TRBV19 and TRBJ1-5, is DGGITQSPKYLFRKEGQNVTLSCEQNLNHDAMYWYRQDPGQGLRLIYYSQIVNDFQKGDIAEGYSVSREKKESFPLTVTSAQKNPTAFYLCASKEGGNQPQHFGDGTRLSIL.